The clone carrying this TCR beta chain was detected only once. This sample is part of a study of T cell responses to AZD1222 COVID-19 vaccine. The method was immunoSEQ multiplex PCR; TCRdb's version includes in-frame clones alone and lacks a portion of them. The table lists some 130,000 clones, roughly 85% of them singletons, with 7.9% in the top ten. After removal of 7 bases from V and 3 bases from J, the junction contained 9 bases not matched to a gene. The germline CDR1 and CDR2 sequences are SEHNR and FQNEAQ (reference sequence). The CDR3 spans 15 residues. This specimen was peripheral blood, taken 28 days after the second dose of the MenACWY control vaccine. The chain employs TRBV7-9 and TRBJ2-3, with 8 bases identical to TRBD2. The receptor comes from an adult who received the MenACWY meningococcal vaccine as a control. In DNA, the CDR3 is TGTGCCAGCAACGGCGGGGGGATTGGTACAGATACGCAGTATTTT. Its protein is CASNGGGIGTDTQYF.